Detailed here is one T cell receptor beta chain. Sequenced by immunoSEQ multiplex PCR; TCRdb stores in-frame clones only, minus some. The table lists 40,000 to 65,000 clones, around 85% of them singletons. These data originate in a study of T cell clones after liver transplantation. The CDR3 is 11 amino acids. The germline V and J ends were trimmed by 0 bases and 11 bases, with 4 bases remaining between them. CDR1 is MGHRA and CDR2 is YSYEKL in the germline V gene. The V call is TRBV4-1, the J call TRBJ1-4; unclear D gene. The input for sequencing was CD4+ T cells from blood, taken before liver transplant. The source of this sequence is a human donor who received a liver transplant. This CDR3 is CASSQDGKLFF. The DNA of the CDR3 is TGCGCCAGCAGCCAAGATGGTAAACTGTTTTTT.